This record concerns one T cell receptor beta chain sequence. TCRdb's table, derived via immunoSEQ multiplex PCR, lists solely in-frame clones and lacks some. The sample has some 300,000 clones; over 85% are singletons. V shed 2 bases and J 9 bases; nucleotides not matched to a gene: 7. This CDR3 spans 14 amino acids. Germline CDR1 reads MDHEN; CDR2 reads SYDVKM. Those designated as exposed participants met a COVID-19 case within 2 weeks before study entry. The data derive from a study of blood T cell repertoires in COVID-19. Study summary: Samples of COVID-19 (acute and convalescent) were obtained from the United States, Italy and Spain.

The clonotype was recovered from a woman between 50 and 59 years old who had been exposed to COVID-19. This chain links TRBV28 with TRBJ1-1; 9 nucleotides match TRBD1. The sequenced material came from PBMCs or T cells enriched from blood (not recorded which). CDR3 region: CASSLLGQGLKAFF. The CDR3 coding sequence is TGTGCCAGCAGTTTACTGGGACAGGGCTTAAAAGCTTTCTTT.